The clone carrying this T cell receptor (beta chain) was counted only a few times. These data originate in a study of T cells in Graves' hyperthyroidism and ophthalmopathy. RNA transcripts were the template for amplifying TCR beta CDR3 regions. Researchers ran a first-round RT-PCR on the TCR CDR3 using the HTBI primer set. A single record per CDR3 protein comes from TCRdb applying MiXCR to the multiplex PCR reads. The sample holds fewer than 550,000 distinct CDR3 sequences, more than 15% seen once. The hyperthyroidism patients had all been newly diagnosed, and their disease duration was under 2 months. Their ages ranged from 18 to 65 years. Together with thyroid ultrasound, orbital computed tomography, serum thyroxine and TRAb, clinical symptoms were used for diagnoses. Between the trimmed V and J ends, which lost 1 base and 1 base, there was a span of 13 bases. The V gene's germline CDR1 is SGHTA and CDR2 FQGTGA. The CDR3 length is 16 residues.

The rearrangement uses TRBV7-3 and TRBJ1-1; D is possibly TRBD1 (6 bases). Sequencing was done on a sample of blood. The origin of this receptor is a woman younger than 30 with Graves' hyperthyroidism. In DNA, the CDR3 is TGTGCCAGCAGCTTAATTGGGGGCCTGGGGAACACTGAAGCTTTCTTT. Translation gives CASSLIGGLGNTEAFF.